This T cell receptor (beta chain) emerged from a study of beta chain features in type 1 diabetes. Study-level points and caveats: People with Type 1 diabetes carried modestly yet significantly shorter TCRB CDR3s in all four CD4+ subsets.

The whole isolated RNA underwent reverse transcription, so sequencing captured expressed TCRB transcripts. Clones were sequenced by immunoSEQ multiplex PCR, and TCRdb holds only the in-frame ones, with some missing. Of about 390,000 clones in the sample, 9.6% were seen once. With respect to this clone: Its cognate antigen is unknown.

This clonotype was obtained from a man aged 30 to 39 with type 1 diabetes. The sequencing input was central memory CD4+ T cells from blood.

The CDR3 reads CASRPGGSVEQYF. In nucleotides, the CDR3 is TGTGCCAGCAGACCAGGGGGCTCGGTCGAGCAGTACTTC. The chain carries TRBV6-6 and TRBJ2-7; 8 bases fit TRBD1. Germline CDR1 and CDR2: MNHNY and SVGAGI (reference sequence). The junction had 7 bases not matched to a gene; V was cut back by 6 bases and J by 6 bases. The CDR3 consists of 13 residues.